This is a list of T cell receptor beta chains from one sample in a study of beta chain features in type 1 diabetes. Assay used: immunoSEQ multiplex PCR; TCRdb lists only in-frame clones, some missing. The sample lists about 240,000 clones, about 14% occurring once. Sequencing was performed on naive CD4+ T cells from blood. These receptor sequences come from a man aged 25-45 years with type 1 diabetes. CDR3s include the opening cysteine and the closing phenylalanine or tryptophan. A D gene is named only where the DNA matches it firmly. Not every row has a clone size; where given, it reads once, few, many or a size class.

TRBV7-2	few	.	TRBJ1-5	CASSPGGSYQPQHF	TGTGCCAGCAGCCCCGGGGGTTCTTATCAGCCCCAGCATTTT
TRBV2	.	.	TRBJ2-5	CASSLTRVETQYF	TGTGCCAGCAGTTTGACTAGGGTAGAGACCCAGTACTTC
TRBV10-1	few	.	TRBJ2-3	CASSPGSTDTQYF	TGCGCCAGCAGTCCGGGGTCCACAGATACGCAGTATTTT
TRBV11-2	.	.	TRBJ2-1	CASSLGTYNEQFF	TGTGCCAGCAGCTTAGGTACCTACAATGAGCAGTTCTTC
TRBV19	.	.	TRBJ1-1	CASSRVTEAFF	TGTGCCAGTAGTAGAGTGACTGAAGCTTTCTTT
TRBV30	.	TRBD1	TRBJ2-5	CAFLIITGVQETQYF	TGTGCCTTCTTAATAATCACAGGGGTCCAAGAGACCCAGTACTTC
TRBV6-6	.	.	TRBJ2-7	CASSPRAGYEQYF	TGTGCCAGCAGCCCCAGGGCTGGCTACGAGCAGTACTTC
TRBV30	.	TRBD1	TRBJ1-3	CAWSVIRGPGNTIYF	TGTGCCTGGAGTGTCATCAGGGGGCCGGGAAACACCATATATTTT
TRBV27	.	.	TRBJ2-7	CASRSVGGTYEQYF	TGTGCCAGCAGGAGTGTAGGAGGGACCTACGAGCAGTACTTC
TRBV5-1	.	.	TRBJ2-1	CASSLRFGGNEQFF	TGCGCCAGCAGCTTGAGGTTTGGGGGGAATGAGCAGTTCTTC
TRBV11-2	.	.	TRBJ1-2	CASSLSRTHTGYTF	TGTGCCAGCAGCTTAAGTCGGACACATACTGGCTACACCTTC
TRBV5-1	.	.	TRBJ2-5	CASSLGALKTQYF	TGCGCCAGCAGCTTGGGGGCCCTGAAGACCCAGTACTTC
TRBV7-8	.	TRBD1	TRBJ2-3	CASSLAAQGVDTQYF	TGTGCCAGCAGCTTAGCGGCGCAGGGGGTTGATACGCAGTATTTT
TRBV2	.	TRBD1	TRBJ1-5	CASRAGTGVGNQPQHF	TGTGCCAGCAGGGCCGGGACAGGGGTTGGCAATCAGCCCCAGCATTTT
TRBV6-5	.	TRBD1	TRBJ1-2	CASSYSTGGNYGYTF	TGTGCCAGCAGTTACTCTACAGGGGGGAACTATGGCTACACCTTC
TRBV5-4	few	.	TRBJ2-6	CASSLAPGAISGANVLTF	TGTGCCAGCAGCTTGGCCCCAGGGGCCATCTCTGGGGCCAACGTCCTGACTTTC
TRBV27	few	TRBD2	TRBJ2-1	CASSPGLAGNEQFF	TGTGCCAGCAGCCCGGGACTAGCGGGTAATGAGCAGTTCTTC
TRBV7-9	.	.	TRBJ2-7	CASSLRQGRGEQYF	TGTGCCAGCAGCCTGCGACAGGGGAGGGGCGAGCAGTACTTC
TRBV29-1	few	TRBD1	TRBJ2-7	CSVAMGQGAKQYF	TGCAGCGTTGCGATGGGACAGGGGGCGAAACAGTACTTC
TRBV5-1	.	.	TRBJ2-5	CASSLGTGETQYF	TGCGCCAGCAGCTTGGGGACGGGGGAGACCCAGTACTTC
TRBV6-5	few	.	TRBJ1-2	CATVDSVNNYGYTF	TGTGCCACCGTGGACAGCGTTAATAACTATGGCTACACCTTC
TRBV5-1	.	TRBD1	TRBJ2-5	CASSLGDRDQETQYF	TGCGCCAGCAGCTTGGGCGACAGGGACCAAGAGACCCAGTACTTC
TRBV2	.	TRBD2	TRBJ2-3	CASRRLAGGATQYF	TGTGCCAGCAGGCGGTTAGCGGGGGGTGCTACGCAGTATTTT
TRBV4-2	few	.	TRBJ2-1	CASSPTGTSSYNEQFF	TGTGCCAGCAGCCCAACCGGGACTTCCTCCTACAATGAGCAGTTCTTC
TRBV5-1	few	TRBD1	TRBJ1-1	CASSTKGTGGTEAFF	TGCGCCAGCAGCACTAAAGGGACAGGGGGAACTGAAGCTTTCTTT
TRBV30	.	.	TRBJ1-2	CAWSVQGVDGYTF	TGTGCCTGGAGTGTACAGGGAGTGGATGGCTACACCTTC
TRBV5-1	.	TRBD1	TRBJ1-2	CASSLALWRDRPNNYGYTF	TGCGCCAGCAGCTTGGCGTTATGGAGGGACAGGCCGAATAACTATGGCTACACCTTC
TRBV2	.	TRBD1	TRBJ1-1	CASTWTGPTEAFF	TGTGCCAGCACCTGGACAGGGCCCACTGAAGCTTTCTTT